A single sample is the source of the 3 T cell receptor beta chains below, sequenced in a study of cytomegalovirus exposure and HLA in healthy donors. PCR primers comprised 60 Vbeta and 13 Jbeta primers. Repertoires were generated with immunoSEQ multiplex PCR, while TCRdb's copy carries only in-frame clones and drops some. The table records under 100,000 clones, more than 75% of them present only once. Sequenced material: PBMCs. The receptors stem from a human donor in good health.

V gene TRBV27 combines with J gene TRBJ2-1; D remains ambiguous. Germline CDR1 and CDR2: MNHEY and SMNVEV (reference sequence). V lost 6 bases and J lost 0, with 9 bases in between. The CDR3 is made up of 14 amino acids. CDR3 loop: CASSKAASYNEQFF. CDR3 nucleotides: TGTGCCAGCAGCAAAGCCGCCTCCTACAATGAGCAGTTCTTC.

The rearrangement joins TRBV6-1 to TRBJ2-7; D gene uncertain. Trimming removed 1 base from V and 1 base from J, with 11 bases in between. The CDR3 consists of 15 residues. The germline CDR1 and CDR2 sequences are MNHNS and SASEGT. CDR3 DNA: TGTGCCAGCAGTGAAGGCCCGACTGCTTCCTACGAGCAGTACTTC. Protein: CASSEGPTASYEQYF.

The chain employs TRBV6-6 and TRBJ2-1; D not certain. Trimming removed 2 bases at V and 10 bases at J, with 9 bases between. Per the germline V gene, CDR1 is MNHNY and CDR2 is SVGAGI (reference sequence). CDR3 length equals 12 residues. CDR3 sequence: CASSYPGGEQFF. The DNA for the CDR3 is TGTGCCAGCAGTTACCCGGGTGGGGAGCAGTTCTTC.